What follows is one TCR beta chain and its context. Some clones are missing from TCRdb's copy, which holds only in-frame ones; the method was immunoSEQ multiplex PCR. The sample shows about 110,000 clones, around 89% of them seen only once. The data stem from a study of T cell responses to AZD1222 COVID-19 vaccine. The material sequenced was peripheral blood, taken on day 0 of AZD1222 vaccination. The receptor was isolated from an adult in good health.

The CDR3 nucleotides are TGTGCCCCGACTCCGGGGGGACCTTACGAGCAGTACTTC. This sequence encodes CAPTPGGPYEQYF. This rearrangement joins TRBV6-7 to TRBJ2-7; 7 bases align to TRBD2. TRBV6-7 is reported as an ORF; its role is uncertain. The CDR3 has 13 residues. V was pared by 11 bases and J by 4 bases, with 11 bases of the junction left unmatched.